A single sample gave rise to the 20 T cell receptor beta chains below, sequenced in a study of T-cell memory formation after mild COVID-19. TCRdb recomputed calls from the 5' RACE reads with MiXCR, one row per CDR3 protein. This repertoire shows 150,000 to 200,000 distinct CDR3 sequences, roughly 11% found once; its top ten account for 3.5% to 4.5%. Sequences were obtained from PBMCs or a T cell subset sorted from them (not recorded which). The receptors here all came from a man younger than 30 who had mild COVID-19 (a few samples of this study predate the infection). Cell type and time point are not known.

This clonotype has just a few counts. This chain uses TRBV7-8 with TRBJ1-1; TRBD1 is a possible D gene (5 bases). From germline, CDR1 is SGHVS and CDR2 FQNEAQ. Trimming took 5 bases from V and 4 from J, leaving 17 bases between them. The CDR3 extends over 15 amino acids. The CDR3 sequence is CASSARDLGATEAFF. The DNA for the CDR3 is TGTGCCAGCAGCGCCAGGGACTTAGGGGCCACTGAAGCTTTCTTT.

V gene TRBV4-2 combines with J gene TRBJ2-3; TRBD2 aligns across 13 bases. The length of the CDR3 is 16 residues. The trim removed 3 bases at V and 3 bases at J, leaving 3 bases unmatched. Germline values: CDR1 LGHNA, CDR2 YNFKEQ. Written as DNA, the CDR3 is TGTGCCAGCAGCCAGCCGGGACTAGCGGGGACAGATACGCAGTATTTT. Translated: CASSQPGLAGTDTQYF.

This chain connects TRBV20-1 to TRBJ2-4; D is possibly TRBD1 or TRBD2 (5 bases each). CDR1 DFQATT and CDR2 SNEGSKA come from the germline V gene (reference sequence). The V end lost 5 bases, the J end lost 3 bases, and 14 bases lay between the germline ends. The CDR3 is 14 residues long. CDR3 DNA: TGCAGTGCTGGGGACCTTTTGGGCAAAAACATTCAGTACTTC. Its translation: CSAGDLLGKNIQYF.

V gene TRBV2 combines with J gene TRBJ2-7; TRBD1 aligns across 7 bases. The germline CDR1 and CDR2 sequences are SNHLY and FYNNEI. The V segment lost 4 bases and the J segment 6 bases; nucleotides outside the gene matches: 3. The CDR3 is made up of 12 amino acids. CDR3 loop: CASSGAGGEQYV. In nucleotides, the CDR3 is TGTGCCAGCAGTGGGGCAGGGGGCGAGCAGTACGTC.

The CDR3 coding sequence is TGTGCCTCCAAAGGGGCCGAAGAGACCCAGTACTTC. The encoded protein is CASKGAEETQYF. V gene TRBV11-3 combines with J gene TRBJ2-5; TRBD1 might be the D (5 bases). The V gene lost 11 bases and the J gene lost 3 bases, with 13 bases spanning the gap. The CDR3 runs 12 residues. CDR1 and CDR2 from the germline V gene are SGHNT and YENEEA.

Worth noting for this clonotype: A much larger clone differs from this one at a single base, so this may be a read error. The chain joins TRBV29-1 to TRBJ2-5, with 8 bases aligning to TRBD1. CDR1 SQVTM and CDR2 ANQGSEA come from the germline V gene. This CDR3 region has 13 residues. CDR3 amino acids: CSVGDRNQETQCF. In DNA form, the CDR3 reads TGCAGCGTTGGGGACAGGAATCAAGAGACCCAGTGCTTC.

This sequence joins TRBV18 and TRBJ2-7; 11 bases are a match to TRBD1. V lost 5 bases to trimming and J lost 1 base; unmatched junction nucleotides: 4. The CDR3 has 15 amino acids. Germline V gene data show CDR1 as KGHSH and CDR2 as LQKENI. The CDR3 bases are TGTGCCAGCTCAAGGGACAGGGGGGAGTCCTACGAGCAGTACGTC. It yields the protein CASSRDRGESYEQYV.

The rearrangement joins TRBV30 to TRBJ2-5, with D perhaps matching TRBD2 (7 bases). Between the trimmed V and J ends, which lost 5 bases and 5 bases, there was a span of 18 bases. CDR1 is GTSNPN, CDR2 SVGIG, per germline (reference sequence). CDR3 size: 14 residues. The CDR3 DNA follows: TGTGCCTGGGGAATTTCGGGGGGCTGGGAGACCCAGTACTTC. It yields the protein CAWGISGGWETQYF.

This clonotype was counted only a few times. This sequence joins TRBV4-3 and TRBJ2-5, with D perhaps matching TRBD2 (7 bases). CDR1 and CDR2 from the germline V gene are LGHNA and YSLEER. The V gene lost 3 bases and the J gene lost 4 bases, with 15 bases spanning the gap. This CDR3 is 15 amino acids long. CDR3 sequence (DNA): TGCGCCAGCAGCCAGACCGGGGGCGGGGGAGAGACCCAGTACTTC. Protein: CASSQTGGGGETQYF.

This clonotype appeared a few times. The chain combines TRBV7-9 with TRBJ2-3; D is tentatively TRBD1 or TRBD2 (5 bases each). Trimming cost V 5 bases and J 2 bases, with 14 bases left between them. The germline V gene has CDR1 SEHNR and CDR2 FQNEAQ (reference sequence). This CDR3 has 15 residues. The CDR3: CASSHRGADTDTQYF. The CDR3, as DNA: TGTGCCAGCAGCCACCGAGGGGCAGACACAGATACGCAGTATTTT. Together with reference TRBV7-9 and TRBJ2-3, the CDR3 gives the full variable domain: DTGVSQNPRHKITKRGQNVTFRCDPISEHNRLYWYRQTLGQGPEFLTYFQNEAQLEKSRLLSDRFSAERPKGSFSTLEIQRTEQGDSAMYLCASSHRGADTDTQYFGPGTRLTVL.

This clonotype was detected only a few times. CDR3 nucleotides: TGTGCCAGCAGCGTAGCTAGCCGATTCCAAGAGACCCAGTACTTC. It translates to CASSVASRFQETQYF. The V and J genes are TRBV9 and TRBJ2-5; TRBD2 is a possible D gene (5 bases). Germline-derived CDR1 and CDR2 are SGDLS and YYNGEE. The germline V and J ends were trimmed by 0 bases and 1 base, with 10 bases remaining between them. CDR3 length: 15 amino acids.

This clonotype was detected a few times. CDR3: CASSPRTGGIRSGANVLTF. The CDR3 DNA is TGTGCCAGCAGTCCGCGGACAGGGGGCATAAGGTCTGGGGCCAACGTCCTGACTTTC. The chain is built from TRBV27 and TRBJ2-6; 11 nucleotides line up with TRBD1. In germline, CDR1 is MNHEY, CDR2 SMNVEV (reference sequence). Trimming cost V 5 bases and J 1 base; bases outside gene matches: 10. CDR3 length equals 19 residues.

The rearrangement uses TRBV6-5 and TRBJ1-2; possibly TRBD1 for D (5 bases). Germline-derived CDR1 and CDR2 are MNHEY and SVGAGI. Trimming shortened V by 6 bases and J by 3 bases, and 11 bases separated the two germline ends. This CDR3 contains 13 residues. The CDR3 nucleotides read TGTGCCAGCAGGACAGTGGGTGACTATGGCTACACCTTC. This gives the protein CASRTVGDYGYTF.

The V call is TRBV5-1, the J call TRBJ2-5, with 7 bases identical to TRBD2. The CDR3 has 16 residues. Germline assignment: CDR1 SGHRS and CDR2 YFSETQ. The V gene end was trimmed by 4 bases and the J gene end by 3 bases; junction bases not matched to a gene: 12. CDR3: CASSRGLVSQEETQYF. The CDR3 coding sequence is TGCGCCAGCAGCCGAGGACTAGTATCCCAGGAAGAGACCCAGTACTTC.

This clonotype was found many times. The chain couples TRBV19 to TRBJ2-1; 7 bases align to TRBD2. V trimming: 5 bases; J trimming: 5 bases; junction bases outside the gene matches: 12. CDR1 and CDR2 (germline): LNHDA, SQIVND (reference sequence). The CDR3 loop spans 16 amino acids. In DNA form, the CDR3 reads TGTGCCAGTAGTTATAATGGTCGGGGGGTCGACAATGAGCAGTTCTTC. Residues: CASSYNGRGVDNEQFF.

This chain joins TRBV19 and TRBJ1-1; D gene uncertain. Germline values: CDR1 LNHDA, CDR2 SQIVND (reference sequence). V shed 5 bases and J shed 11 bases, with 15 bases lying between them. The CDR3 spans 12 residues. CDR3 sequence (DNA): TGTGCCAGTAGTCCCTCCGGACTCTCGGCTTTCTTT. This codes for CASSPSGLSAFF.

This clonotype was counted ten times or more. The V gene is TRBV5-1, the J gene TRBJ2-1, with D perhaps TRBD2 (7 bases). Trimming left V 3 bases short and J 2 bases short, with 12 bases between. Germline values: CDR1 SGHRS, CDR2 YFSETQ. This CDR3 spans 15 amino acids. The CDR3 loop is CASSWGAGAYNEQFF. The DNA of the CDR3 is TGCGCCAGCAGCTGGGGGGCGGGGGCCTACAATGAGCAGTTCTTC.

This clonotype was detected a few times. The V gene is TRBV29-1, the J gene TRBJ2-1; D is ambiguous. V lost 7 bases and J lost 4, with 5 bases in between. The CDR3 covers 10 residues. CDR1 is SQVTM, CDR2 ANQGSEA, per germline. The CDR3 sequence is CSALYNEQFF. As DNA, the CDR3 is TGCAGCGCCCTATACAATGAGCAGTTCTTC.

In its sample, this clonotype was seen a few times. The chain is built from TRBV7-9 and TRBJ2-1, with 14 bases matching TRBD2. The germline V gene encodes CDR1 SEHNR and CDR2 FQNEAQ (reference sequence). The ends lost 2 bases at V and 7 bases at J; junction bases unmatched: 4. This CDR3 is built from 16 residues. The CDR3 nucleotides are TGTGCCAGCAGCTTACCCCGGACTAGCGGGGGGAATGAGCAGTTCTTC. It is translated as CASSLPRTSGGNEQFF.

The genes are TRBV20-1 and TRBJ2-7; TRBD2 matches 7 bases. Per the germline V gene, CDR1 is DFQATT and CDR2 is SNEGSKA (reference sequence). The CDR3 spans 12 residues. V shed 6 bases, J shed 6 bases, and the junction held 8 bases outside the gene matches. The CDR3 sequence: CSAPMWGGEQYF. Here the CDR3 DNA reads TGCAGTGCGCCAATGTGGGGGGGCGAGCAGTACTTC.